This T cell receptor beta chain was found in a study of molecular identifiers for immune sequencing clone quantification. Findings and limits, study-wide: Effector cells kept over 98% of their molecules in clones above 20 RNA copies, while naive cells kept under 1% there.

CDR1 SEHNR and CDR2 FQNEAQ come from the germline V gene (reference sequence). The CDR3 is 12 residues long, ends included. From roughly 21,000 to 960,000 sorted cells, naive CD8 libraries were generated with 10%, 30% or 50% RNA. A CD8+CD4-CCR7+CD45RA+ gate was used to sort naive CD8 T cells. With regard to this clonotype: Its antigen is undetermined. This may come from a read error, since a much larger clone is one base off. The conserved final phenylalanine or tryptophan is absent from the CDR3, which likely points to a read error. Because the CDR3's place on the DNA is in doubt, the DNA is left out and the CDR3 is given as listed by TCRdb.

Methods described previously were used for bulk TCR libraries, and listed TCR primers were applied. A single record per CDR3 protein comes from TCRdb applying MiXCR to the PCR reads. The profile shows 300,000 to 400,000 distinct CDR3 sequences, 20% to 25% of them singletons. This TCR came from a human donor in good health. Some libraries in this study had Jurkat cell RNA spiked in. Source material: naive CD8+ T cells from blood, with Jurkat cell RNA spiked in. Specified subset: FACS-sorted CD8+CD4-CCR7+CD45RA+ naive T cells. V is TRBV7-9 and J is TRBJ2-3; no check of the table's D call, TRBD2, against the DNA was made. The chain's CDR3 is CASRDGLAAAYL.